This entry is about one T cell receptor (beta chain). This clonotype occurred a few times. Its specific antigen is unknown. No base-level quality is on record; no much larger clone is a single base apart. TCRdb names Illumina NovaSeq 6000 as the instrument used. TCRalpha and TCRbeta cDNA libraries were constructed by 5'RACE with constant-segment primers, with sample barcodes and unique molecular identifiers being introduced. Trizol reagent was used to extract RNA from every sample. The libraries were amplified in two PCR steps, and the second step added a second sample barcode and Illumina TruSeq adapters. The libraries were sequenced on an Illumina NovaSeq using 2 x 150 bp paired-end reads. From the authors' description of their analysis: Reads were demultiplexed and collapsed into UMI-guided consensus sequences with migec v1.2.7. Using mixcr v2.1.11, UMI consensuses were aligned to TRA and TRB V and J templates and then assembled into clonotypes. Expanded or contracted clonotypes were those called significant by both edgeR and NoisET, with noise models trained on biological replicates. edgeR calls used a false discovery rate-adjusted p below 0.01 and a log2 fold-change threshold of 1. As an exploratory analysis of dynamics, PCA with hierarchical clustering was applied to max-normalized trajectories of the 1000 most abundant clonotypes. Separately sequenced CD4+ and CD8+ repertoires were used to assign a CD4 or CD8 phenotype to each responding clone. TCRdb reanalyzed the raw reads on its own, using fastp at Q25 for trimming and MiXCR for clone calling, and kept in-frame beta chains. Every distinct CDR3 protein forms one entry, paired with its most common genes and DNA. Here the V and J calls rest on TCRdb's processing, not on the authors' analysis. The sample includes around 410,000 distinct CDR3 sequences, with 20% to 30% observed a single time. The top ten constitute under 15% of the sample.

PBMCs were isolated by Ficoll-Paque density gradient centrifugation. Via the germline V gene (reference sequence), CDR1 is DFQATT and CDR2 SNEGSKA. The CDR3 contains 15 residues, cysteine and phenylalanine counted. Of the read, only the CDR3 DNA is kept; its 45 bases are in frame from base 1. V lost 2 bases and J lost 1 base, and the count of bases not matched to a germline gene is 5. The data belong to a study of T-cell memory formation after mild COVID-19 (dated by TCRdb to the early 2020s). Regarding the study in general: TCR sequence clusters from the two donors were found to be largely donor specific. Two young, previously healthy adult volunteers made up the cohort, one male and one female. In a couple of donors, T-cell clones that expanded and contracted after mild COVID-19 were tracked by sequencing TCRalpha and TCRbeta repertoires over time. What the study reported, not specific to this receptor: Clones that contracted from day 15 to 85 showed balanced CD4/CD8 phenotypes, whereas a second wave of clones that expanded from day 15 to 37 leaned towards CD4+. Contracting CD4+ clones appeared mostly in the CM and EM memory subsets, whereas CD8+ clones were enriched in EMRA. Only two mild cases were covered in the study, and larger cohorts including severe cases with pre-infection samples were considered necessary. Some responding clones were detected in pre-infection memory, suggesting pre-existing cross-reactive memory T cells joined the SARS-CoV-2 response. The second-wave clones that peaked on day 37 were not confirmed to be SARS-CoV-2 specific.

Source material: PBMCs or a T cell subset sorted from them (not recorded which). This receptor was obtained from an adult woman who had mild COVID-19 (a few samples of this study predate the infection). The sample titles of this study are shuffled in the database, so cell type and time point are left out; the donor was told from shared clones. The chain couples TRBV20-1 to TRBJ1-1; 9 central bases correspond to TRBD1. The sequence in DNA is TGCAGTGCTAGACAACAGGGGGCGAGGAACACTGAAGCTTTCTTT. It translates as CSARQQGARNTEAFF.